Given below is one T cell receptor (beta chain) in context. The sample originates from a study of blood T cell repertoires in COVID-19. Under the authors' procedure: From reference gene primer amplification, estimates of nucleated cell counts were derived. TCRdb keeps only in-frame clones here, not all; method: immunoSEQ multiplex PCR. Clone size and V and J calls were adopted from that table, with D and trimming inferred from the DNA. Of around 400,000 clones listed, about 87% are singletons. The CDR3 covers 13 residues. J gave up 4 bases and V 2 bases, and 1 base lay outside the gene matches. Germline CDR1 ENHRY, CDR2 SYGVKD.

Sequencing was carried out using peripheral blood. The rearrangement joins TRBV10-3 to TRBJ1-1; 7 nucleotides match TRBD1. The receptor comes from a woman aged 55-75 years with COVID-19, enrolled during active disease. The CDR3 coding sequence is TGTGCCATCAGTGAGACAGGGGTCACTGAAGCTTTCTTT. Its translation: CAISETGVTEAFF.